A single sample gave rise to the 10 T cell receptor beta chains below, sequenced in a study of metastatic and nonmetastatic thyroid tumors (dated by TCRdb to 2018 to 2020). Library creation used PCR. TCRdb records Illumina HiSeq 4000 as the sequencer. The public reads were reprocessed in TCRdb via fastp at Q25 and MiXCR, keeping in-frame beta chains. This sample comprises roughly 19,000 clones, approximately 25% of them detected only once. The ten top clones hold about 6.4% of the sample. No treatment had been received by any patient before thyroid surgery. Specimen: tumor tissue. The receptors originated from a female donor with papillary thyroid cancer or a benign thyroid nodule (not recorded which). Some clones in this sample may be carry-over from other donors' samples.

This clone was recorded many times. This specimen includes other DNA sequences encoding the same CDR3. This rearrangement joins TRBV5-4 to TRBJ1-1, with D possibly being TRBD1 (6 bases). Trimming pared 4 bases from V and 3 bases from J, leaving 19 bases between. The germline V gene has CDR1 SGHNT and CDR2 YYREEE (reference sequence). This CDR3 spans 16 amino acids. CDR3 residues: CASSPGGRLGDTEAFF. CDR3 in DNA: TGTGCCAGCAGCCCTGGGGGGCGACTGGGGGACACTGAAGCTTTCTTT.

This clone was seen only a few times. This sequence joins TRBV28 and TRBJ2-7, with D unresolved. The CDR3 contains 14 residues. V lost 5 bases to trimming and J lost 8 bases, with 19 bases between them. Germline loops: CDR1 MDHEN, CDR2 SYDVKM. The chain's CDR3 is CASSPQAAGYKQYF. DNA for the CDR3: TGTGCCAGCAGTCCCCAGGCGGCCGGGTACAAGCAGTACTTC.

The chain uses TRBV27 and TRBJ1-6, with TRBD1 identical over 9 bases. Trimming removed 4 bases from V and 2 bases from J; junction bases left unmatched: 6. This CDR3 is 17 amino acids long. Germline CDR1 reads MNHEY; CDR2 reads SMNVEV (reference sequence). CDR3 loop: CASSSWTGATYNSPLHF. The CDR3 region has the DNA TGTGCCAGCAGTTCCTGGACAGGGGCCACCTATAATTCACCCCTCCACTTT.

The table lists this clone with a few counts. This may come from a read error, since a much larger clone is one base off. The chain couples TRBV7-3 to TRBJ2-7; no clear D gene. Germline V gene sequence: CDR1 SGHTA, CDR2 FQGTGA. The CDR3 runs 13 residues. CDR3 in DNA: TGTGCCAGCGGCTTAACTCACGACTACGAGCAGTACTTC. Protein: CASGLTHDYEQYF.

The chain links TRBV11-2 to TRBJ1-1; D not resolved. Trimming shortened V by 8 bases and J by 0 bases, and 16 bases separated the two germline ends. The CDR3 consists of 15 residues. The V gene's germline CDR1 is SGHAT and CDR2 FQNNGV. For the CDR3, the DNA is TGTGCCAGCCACGAGGTGTGGCGGATGAACACTGAAGCTTTCTTT. Protein: CASHEVWRMNTEAFF.

In this sample, this clone turned up many times. A much larger clone lies a single base off, so this may be a read error. This chain links TRBV6-1 with TRBJ1-5, with a possible D match to TRBD1 (5 bases). The CDR3 totals 15 residues. CDR1 is MNHNS, CDR2 SASEGT, per germline. The CDR3 spells CASSMGVHSNQLQHF. The CDR3 DNA sequence: TGTGCCAGCAGCATGGGGGTACATAGCAATCAGCTCCAGCATTTT.

Only a few counts were recorded for this clone. V and J are TRBV5-1 and TRBJ2-2, with D perhaps being TRBD1 or TRBD2 (5 bases each). The length of the CDR3 is 14 residues. Per the germline V gene, CDR1 is SGHRS and CDR2 is YFSETQ. Trimming took 1 base from V and 14 from J, leaving 18 bases between them. The CDR3 here is CASSLREGAGDLFF. CDR3 DNA sequence: TGCGCCAGCAGCTTGCGGGAAGGGGCCGGTGATCTGTTTTTT.

This clone appeared a few times. The chain carries TRBV9 and TRBJ2-1, with TRBD2 as a possible D gene (5 bases). Germline lookup yields CDR1 SGDLS and CDR2 YYNGEE. This CDR3 contains 15 residues. V was shortened by 5 bases and J by 5 bases, with 17 bases between the two germline ends. The CDR3 sequence: CASSEGLLINNEQFF. DNA for the CDR3: TGTGCCAGCAGTGAGGGCCTCCTAATTAACAATGAGCAGTTCTTC.

There are a few counts of this clone. The chain employs TRBV25-1 and TRBJ2-2; 8 nucleotides agree with TRBD1. V lost 4 bases and J lost 10; bases outside the gene matches: 11. This CDR3 is built from 15 residues. Germline V gene data show CDR1 as MGHDK and CDR2 as SYGVNS. The CDR3: CASSGGQVFAVELFF. Here the CDR3 DNA reads TGTGCCAGCAGTGGGGGACAGGTGTTCGCCGTGGAGCTGTTTTTT.

The rearrangement joins TRBV20-1 to TRBJ1-1, with D possibly TRBD1 on 5 matching bases. Germline V gene sequence: CDR1 DFQATT, CDR2 SNEGSKA (reference sequence). Trimming left V 0 bases short and J 4 bases short, with 9 bases between. CDR3 length: 13 amino acids. DNA for the CDR3: TGCAGTGCTAGAGATCTCCAGGGCACTGAAGCTTTCTTT. As protein: CSARDLQGTEAFF.